The 22 T cell receptor beta chains reported below all come from one sample, sequenced in a study of blood T cells in healthy people across ages. The authors ran a second PCR of 7 to 11 cycles using a sample-barcoded 5' primer and a J-beta primer mix. MiXCR, applied by TCRdb to the 5' RACE reads, yields one record per CDR3 protein. This sample has 800,000 to 950,000 distinct CDR3 sequences, with 36% found just once. Sequencing was carried out using blood. The receptors come from a man younger than 35 in good health.

This clonotype has only one observation. The junction and the germline gene differ at one end; a read error may be behind it. The chain links TRBV12-3 or TRBV12-4 to TRBJ2-2, with D tentatively TRBD1 or TRBD2 (5 bases each). CDR3 length equals 15 residues. The CDR3 DNA is TGTGCCAGCAGTTCGCGTCCTCGGGGCACCGAGGAGCTGTTTTTT. The encoded protein is CASSSRPRGTEELFF.

This clonotype was picked up a small number of times. The V and J genes are TRBV5-1 and TRBJ1-1; 7 nucleotides agree with TRBD1. Unmatched junction bases numbered 8, after V lost 6 bases and J lost 0 bases. CDR3 length equals 15 residues. Germline CDR1 is SGHRS and CDR2 is YFSETQ. CDR3 DNA sequence: TGCGCCAGCACATTCCAGGGGGGGATGAACACTGAAGCTTTCTTT. Amino acids: CASTFQGGMNTEAFF.

The chain employs TRBV12-3 or TRBV12-4 and TRBJ2-1, with 7 nucleotides matching TRBD1. The CDR3 is made up of 15 amino acids. The ends lost 2 bases at V and 2 bases at J; junction bases unmatched: 3. The CDR3 reads CASSLPDRPYNEQFF. The CDR3 DNA sequence: TGTGCCAGCAGTTTACCGGACAGGCCCTACAATGAGCAGTTCTTC.

The genes are TRBV28 and TRBJ2-7; 9 bases match TRBD1. The germline V gene encodes CDR1 MDHEN and CDR2 SYDVKM. The V gene end was trimmed by 5 bases and the J gene end by 5 bases; junction bases not matched to a gene: 13. This CDR3 contains 16 residues. The CDR3 bases are TGTGCCAGCAGTGGAACTGGGACAGGGCGTTACCACGAGCAGTACTTC. Translating gives CASSGTGTGRYHEQYF.

The rearrangement links TRBV6-6 to TRBJ1-2; 10 bases match TRBD1. The CDR3 has 16 amino acids. The germline CDR1 and CDR2 sequences are MNHNY and SVGAGI (reference sequence). V shed 1 base, J shed 3 bases, and the junction held 5 bases outside the gene matches. The CDR3 nucleotides are TGTGCCAGCAGTTACTTTGGACAGGGGGGGGACTATGGCTACACCTTC. It is translated as CASSYFGQGGDYGYTF.

This clonotype turned up a few times. V is TRBV12-3 or TRBV12-4 and J is TRBJ2-2; 7 positions match TRBD1. V shed 6 bases, J shed 4 bases, and the junction held 11 bases outside the gene matches. This CDR3 spans 16 amino acids. CDR3 nucleotide sequence: TGTGCCAGCAGATTACCGGGACAGAGAGCCACCGGGGAGCTGTTTTTT. Its translation is CASRLPGQRATGELFF.

The CDR3 sequence is CASSPLPGTEAFF. The CDR3 DNA sequence: TGTGCCAGCAGCCCTTTGCCTGGCACTGAAGCTTTCTTT. The rearrangement uses TRBV12-3 or TRBV12-4 and TRBJ1-1; D remains ambiguous. The CDR3 loop spans 13 amino acids. Trimming cost V 6 bases and J 4 bases, with 12 bases left between them.

This clonotype has more than one count but fewer than ten. The chain combines TRBV20-1 with TRBJ1-1; 7 positions match TRBD1. Germline loops: CDR1 DFQATT, CDR2 SNEGSKA (reference sequence). The V and J ends lost 3 bases and 7 bases, in that order; junction bases with no gene match: 5. This CDR3 is 12 amino acids long. The CDR3 bases are TGCAGTGCTAGCTCAGGGGGTGGTGAAGCTTTCTTT. This encodes CSASSGGGEAFF.

Worth noting for this clonotype: At one boundary the junction diverges from the germline segment, which might be a read error. This sequence joins TRBV5-1 and TRBJ1-1, with D uncertain. There are 13 residues in the CDR3. Germline loops: CDR1 SGHRS, CDR2 YFSETQ. CDR3 residues: CTSSMGGRNEAFF. As DNA, the CDR3 is TGCACCAGCAGCATGGGTGGACGGAATGAAGCTTTCTTT.

The J gene is TRBJ2-1, the V gene TRBV19; D is possibly TRBD1 or TRBD2 (5 bases each). CDR3 length: 13 amino acids. Germline CDR1 LNHDA, CDR2 SQIVND (reference sequence). The V end was cut by 5 bases, the J end by 7 bases, with 12 bases between. DNA of the CDR3: TGTGCCAGTAGTGGGGGTGTTCAGAATGAGCAGTTCTTC. Protein sequence: CASSGGVQNEQFF.

The chain joins TRBV3-1 to TRBJ1-4, with D uncertain. V lost 2 bases and J 2 bases, leaving 3 bases between the germline ends. The CDR3 consists of 13 residues. Germline lookup yields CDR1 LGHDT and CDR2 YNNKEL (reference sequence). CDR3 protein: CASSQRTNEKLFF. The CDR3 DNA follows: TGTGCCAGCAGCCAAAGGACTAATGAAAAACTGTTTTTT.

V and J are TRBV20-1 and TRBJ1-2; tentative D call: TRBD1 (6 bases). Per the germline V gene, CDR1 is DFQATT and CDR2 is SNEGSKA (reference sequence). This CDR3 spans 13 amino acids. Trimming took 7 bases from V and 3 from J, leaving 15 bases between them. This CDR3 is CSVMTGTHYGYTF. CDR3 coding DNA: TGCAGTGTGATGACAGGAACACACTATGGCTACACCTTC.

The J gene is TRBJ2-2, the V gene TRBV6-5; D is possibly TRBD1 (5 bases). CDR3 length: 18 residues. V gave up 0 bases and J gave up 1 base, with 15 bases separating them. Germline CDR1 and CDR2: MNHEY and SVGAGI. This CDR3 reads CASSYSKCAQENTGELFF. Here the CDR3 DNA reads TGTGCCAGCAGTTACTCAAAATGTGCACAGGAGAACACCGGGGAGCTGTTTTTT.

Comment on this clonotype: At one end, the junction sequence differs from germline, possibly due to a read error. The V gene is TRBV27, the J gene TRBJ2-6; D not resolved. The CDR3 consists of 16 residues. Germline assignment: CDR1 MNHEY and CDR2 SMNVEV (reference sequence). The CDR3 sequence is CASSCGRSSGANVLTF. The DNA for the CDR3 is TGCGCCAGCAGTTGTGGACGCTCCTCTGGGGCCAACGTCCTGACTTTC.

This clonotype has ten or more counts. The chain joins TRBV12-3 or TRBV12-4 to TRBJ2-7; weak D call: TRBD2 (5 bases). The CDR3 is made up of 16 amino acids. The germline V and J ends were trimmed by 6 bases and 0 bases, with 18 bases remaining between them. Written as DNA, the CDR3 is TGTGCCAGCAGCATACTTTATGCGGGTAGCTCCTACGAGCAGTACTTC. It translates to CASSILYAGSSYEQYF.

This rearrangement joins TRBV29-1 to TRBJ2-1, with D hard to call. The J call may be wrong; the DNA end is better matched by TRBJ2-7. CDR1 SQVTM and CDR2 ANQGSEA come from the germline V gene. This CDR3 is 13 amino acids long. As DNA, the CDR3 is TGCAGCGTTGACGGTATAATGTACAATGAGCAGTACTTC. Protein: CSVDGIMYNEQYF.

Here the CDR3 DNA reads TGTGCCAGCGCACTCGGGGACACTGAAGCTTTCTTT. It translates to CASALGDTEAFF. The chain joins TRBV5-6 to TRBJ1-1; no clear D gene. The germline CDR1 and CDR2 sequences are SGHDT and YYEEEE. The CDR3 loop spans 12 amino acids. Trimming took 7 bases from V and 3 from J, leaving 10 bases between them.

The chain employs TRBV20-1 and TRBJ1-5; D gene unclear. CDR1 and CDR2 from the germline V gene are DFQATT and SNEGSKA (reference sequence). V lost 2 bases and J lost 4, with 12 bases in between. This CDR3 spans 14 amino acids. CDR3 in DNA: TGCAGTGCTAGACCCTCGAACGGGAATCAGCCCCAGCATTTT. This translates into CSARPSNGNQPQHF.

This clonotype was seen repeatedly, ten times or more. The rearrangement uses TRBV20-1 and TRBJ2-1; perhaps TRBD2 as D (6 bases). V was clipped by 2 bases and J by 0 bases, with 14 bases between them. The CDR3 loop spans 16 amino acids. The V gene's germline CDR1 is DFQATT and CDR2 SNEGSKA (reference sequence). Here the CDR3 reads CSARTRGGASYNEQFF. CDR3 coding DNA: TGCAGTGCTAGAACGCGGGGCGGGGCCTCCTACAATGAGCAGTTCTTC.

This clonotype was seen a few times. The chain uses TRBV28 and TRBJ2-3; 7 bases align to TRBD1. The CDR3 totals 16 residues. V dropped 7 bases and J dropped 0; count of bases not matched to a gene: 10. The germline V gene has CDR1 MDHEN and CDR2 SYDVKM. DNA of the CDR3: TGTGCCAGCACTGACCTCAGGGGGATTAGCACAGATACGCAGTATTTT. Translating gives CASTDLRGISTDTQYF. Using reference TRBV28 and TRBJ2-3 for the parts outside the CDR3, the full variable domain is DVKVTQSSRYLVKRTGEKVFLECVQDMDHENMFWYRQDPGLGLRLIYFSYDVKMKEKGDIPEGYSVSREKKERFSLILESASTNQTSMYLCASTDLRGISTDTQYFGPGTRLTVL.

This clonotype was seen only a few times. V gene TRBV7-2 combines with J gene TRBJ1-2; no firm D call. Per the germline V gene, CDR1 is SGHTA and CDR2 is FQGNSA. V shed 0 bases and J shed 13 bases, with 12 bases lying between them. This CDR3 is 12 amino acids long. The CDR3 is CASSLALGNPTF. The CDR3 region has the DNA TGTGCCAGCAGCTTAGCGTTAGGGAATCCCACCTTC. The full variable domain, its missing parts supplied by reference TRBV7-2 and TRBJ1-2, is GAGVSQSPSNKVTEKGKDVELRCDPISGHTALYWYRQSLGQGLEFLIYFQGNSAPDKSGLPSDRFSAERTGGSVSTLTIQRTQQEDSAVYLCASSLALGNPTFGSGTRLTVV.

J is TRBJ2-1 and V is TRBV20-1, with 8 bases aligning to TRBD1. Trimming took 0 bases from V and 5 from J; bases not matched to a gene: 6. The CDR3 contains 15 residues. Per germline, CDR1 DFQATT and CDR2 SNEGSKA (reference sequence). The CDR3 loop reads CSARDPGGYHNEQFF. The CDR3 region has the DNA TGCAGTGCTAGAGATCCAGGGGGCTACCACAATGAGCAGTTCTTC.